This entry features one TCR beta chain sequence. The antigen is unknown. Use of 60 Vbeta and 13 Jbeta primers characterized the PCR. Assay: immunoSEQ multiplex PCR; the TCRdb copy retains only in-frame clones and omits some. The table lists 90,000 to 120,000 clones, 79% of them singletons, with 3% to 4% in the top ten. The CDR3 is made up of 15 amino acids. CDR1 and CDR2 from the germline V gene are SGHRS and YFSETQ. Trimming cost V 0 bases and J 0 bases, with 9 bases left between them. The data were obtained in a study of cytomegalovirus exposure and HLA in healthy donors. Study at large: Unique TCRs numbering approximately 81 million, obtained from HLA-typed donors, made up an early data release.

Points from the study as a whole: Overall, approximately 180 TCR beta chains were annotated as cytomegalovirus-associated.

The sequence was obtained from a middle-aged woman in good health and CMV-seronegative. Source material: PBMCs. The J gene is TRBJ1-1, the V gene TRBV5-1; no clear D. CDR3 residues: CASSLVAGVNTEAFF. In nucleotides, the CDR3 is TGCGCCAGCAGCTTGGTGGCGGGCGTGAACACTGAAGCTTTCTTT.